The 32 T cell receptor beta chains below were found in one sample sequenced in a study of blood T cells in healthy people across ages. The use of a sample-barcoded 5' primer and a J-beta primer mix characterized a second PCR of about 7 to 12 cycles. TCRdb redid the calling of the 5' RACE reads with MiXCR, one entry per CDR3 protein. Of about 670,000 distinct CDR3 sequences listed, over 40% are singletons. Material: blood. These receptors were collected from a woman aged 80 or older in good health.

This clonotype is a singleton in its sample. The gene calls are TRBV12-5 and TRBJ2-5; unclear D gene. Per germline, CDR1 LGHNT and CDR2 FRNRAP. The CDR3 consists of 13 residues. With 0 bases removed from V and 4 bases from J, the gap between germline ends came to 6 bases. The CDR3 nucleotides are TGTGCTAGTGGTTTGGTTGTGGGAGAGACCCAGTACTTC. It encodes CASGLVVGETQYF.

In its sample, this clonotype was seen many times. CDR3 residues: CASSALQGEQFF. For the CDR3, the DNA is TGTGCCAGCAGCGCACTACAGGGTGAGCAGTTCTTC. The chain links TRBV9 to TRBJ2-1; tentatively, D is TRBD1 (6 bases). The CDR3 is made up of 12 amino acids. Germline lookup yields CDR1 SGDLS and CDR2 YYNGEE. V lost 3 bases to trimming and J lost 9 bases, with 10 bases between them.

This clonotype was observed many times. CDR3: CASSLSQLGTQYF. The CDR3 DNA reads as TGCGCCAGCAGCTTGTCCCAACTGGGGACCCAGTACTTC. The rearrangement uses TRBV5-1 and TRBJ2-5; unclear D gene. V was clipped by 1 base and J by 7 bases, with 11 bases between them. CDR1 and CDR2 from the germline V gene are SGHRS and YFSETQ. There are 13 residues in the CDR3.

V and J are TRBV6-2 or TRBV6-3 and TRBJ2-1; perhaps TRBD2 as D (5 bases). Trimming stripped 2 bases from V and 0 bases from J, with 11 bases between. This CDR3 is built from 16 residues. The V gene's germline CDR1 is MNHEY and CDR2 SVGEGT. The CDR3 DNA reads TGTGCCAGCAGTTACGGACTCTTCAGCTCCTACAATGAGCAGTTCTTC. The encoded protein is CASSYGLFSSYNEQFF.

This clonotype was seen just once. This chain uses TRBV7-9 with TRBJ2-3; 7 bases line up with TRBD1. The ends lost 5 bases at V and 3 bases at J; junction bases unmatched: 11. Germline CDR1 and CDR2: SEHNR and FQNEAQ (reference sequence). The CDR3 loop spans 16 amino acids. The CDR3 DNA reads as TGTGCCAGCAGCCCACCGGGACAGAGAACTACAGATACGCAGTATTTT. Protein product: CASSPPGQRTTDTQYF. Complete variable domain (other parts from reference TRBV7-9 and TRBJ2-3): DTGVSQNPRHKITKRGQNVTFRCDPISEHNRLYWYRQTLGQGPEFLTYFQNEAQLEKSRLLSDRFSAERPKGSFSTLEIQRTEQGDSAMYLCASSPPGQRTTDTQYFGPGTRLTVL.

This clonotype was detected ten times or more. One junction end does not reproduce the germline sequence, and a read error may be involved. The V gene is TRBV20-1, the J gene TRBJ2-7, with D tentatively TRBD2 (6 bases). This CDR3 comprises 15 residues. The germline V gene encodes CDR1 DFQATT and CDR2 SNEGSKA (reference sequence). DNA for the CDR3: TGCAGTGCTAGAGACCCAGCGGGCCCCTCCCACGAGCAGTACTTC. This codes for CSARDPAGPSHEQYF.

This chain joins TRBV6-6 and TRBJ2-7, with D perhaps matching TRBD1 (5 bases). CDR1 is MNHNY and CDR2 is SVGAGI in the germline V gene (reference sequence). This CDR3 spans 15 amino acids. With 2 bases removed from V and 0 bases from J, the gap between germline ends came to 11 bases. The CDR3 sequence: CASSYIQGGSYEQYF. Here the CDR3 DNA reads TGTGCCAGCAGTTACATCCAGGGTGGCTCCTACGAGCAGTACTTC.

Turning to this clonotype: Compared with germline, one end of the junction differs, possibly owing to a read error. The chain has TRBV12-3 or TRBV12-4 and TRBJ1-4; no clear D. The CDR3 consists of 14 residues. The CDR3 DNA reads TGTGCCAGCCAGGCGGGTACAACTAATGCAAAACTGTTTTTT. Its translation is CASQAGTTNAKLFF.

This chain uses TRBV4-3 with TRBJ1-5; D gene ambiguous. V gave up 0 bases and J gave up 7 bases, with 10 bases separating them. The germline V gene encodes CDR1 LGHNA and CDR2 YSLEER. This CDR3 contains 14 residues. CDR3 sequence reads: CASSQDRLGQPQHF. The CDR3 region has the DNA TGCGCCAGCAGCCAAGATCGTTTGGGCCAGCCCCAGCATTTT.

This clonotype has more than one count but fewer than ten. This chain joins TRBV25-1 and TRBJ2-2; no clear D gene. This CDR3 is built from 12 residues. Germline values: CDR1 MGHDK, CDR2 SYGVNS. Trimming pared 6 bases from V and 8 bases from J, leaving 10 bases between. DNA of the CDR3: TGTGCCAGCAGGGCCGGCCGGGGGGAGCTGTTTTTT. Translating gives CASRAGRGELFF.

V gene TRBV25-1 combines with J gene TRBJ2-3, with D tentatively TRBD1 (5 bases). From germline, CDR1 is MGHDK and CDR2 SYGVNS. V dropped 6 bases and J dropped 6 bases, with 10 bases sitting between them. CDR3 size: 12 residues. The CDR3 DNA sequence: TGTGCCAGCAGCAGACACAGGGATACGCAGTATTTT. Amino acid sequence: CASSRHRDTQYF.

The chain carries TRBV6-4 and TRBJ2-2; a possible D gene is TRBD2 (6 bases). V was cut by 4 bases and J by 4 bases, with 10 bases left in between. This CDR3 is built from 14 residues. Germline-derived CDR1 and CDR2 are MRHNA and SNTAGT. CDR3 protein: CASSAGGGTGELFF. In DNA form, the CDR3 reads TGTGCCAGCAGTGCCGGGGGAGGCACCGGGGAGCTGTTTTTT.

The chain is built from TRBV7-9 and TRBJ2-7, with a possible D match to TRBD2 (6 bases). CDR3 length equals 15 residues. V was pared by 1 base and J by 5 bases, with 15 bases between. In germline, CDR1 is SEHNR, CDR2 FQNEAQ (reference sequence). As DNA, the CDR3 is TGTGCCAGCAGCTTAGTTGGCAGGGAGGTGAACGAGCAGTACTTC. This translates into CASSLVGREVNEQYF.

This clonotype has a count of ten or more. The V call is TRBV27, the J call TRBJ2-1, with 8 nucleotides matching TRBD2. Germline V CDR1 and CDR2: MNHEY, SMNVEV (reference sequence). V gave up 2 bases and J gave up 2 bases; unmatched junction bases: 5. CDR3 length: 16 residues. CDR3 sequence (DNA): TGTGCCAGCAGTTTAAATGGACTAGCTGCCTACAATGAGCAGTTCTTC. Its protein product is CASSLNGLAAYNEQFF.

Notes on this clonotype: Being one base from a much bigger clone, this may be a read error. The chain is built from TRBV7-2 and TRBJ2-3; D call uncertain. From germline, CDR1 is SGHTA and CDR2 FQGNSA. This CDR3 is 11 amino acids long. DNA of the CDR3: TGTGCCAGCGGCTTAGGAGTAACGCAGTATTTT. Translation: CASGLGVTQYF.

The sample holds a few counts of this clonotype. This chain connects TRBV27 to TRBJ2-5, with D unclear. The CDR3 runs 13 residues. V lost 6 bases and J 2 bases, leaving 10 bases between the germline ends. Germline CDR1 MNHEY, CDR2 SMNVEV (reference sequence). This CDR3 is CASRVIGQETQYF. Here the CDR3 DNA reads TGTGCCAGCAGGGTCATAGGGCAAGAGACCCAGTACTTC.

The rearrangement uses TRBV6-6 and TRBJ2-1, with TRBD2 matching 11 bases. Germline CDR1 reads MNHNY; CDR2 reads SVGAGI (reference sequence). The V gene end was trimmed by 6 bases and the J gene end by 7 bases; junction bases not matched to a gene: 5. This CDR3 spans 14 amino acids. The CDR3 DNA sequence: TGTGCCAGCAGCCTCCCTAGCGGGAGGAATGAGCAGTTCTTC. Its protein is CASSLPSGRNEQFF.

The rearrangement links TRBV3-1 to TRBJ2-5, with D tentatively TRBD2 (6 bases). This CDR3 has 14 residues. CDR1 is LGHDT, CDR2 YNNKEL, per germline (reference sequence). The V gene lost 3 bases and the J gene lost 2 bases, with 10 bases spanning the gap. The chain's CDR3 is CASSHRRGQETQYF. As DNA, the CDR3 is TGTGCCAGCAGCCACCGGAGGGGACAAGAGACCCAGTACTTC.

As to this clonotype: It may be a read error: a sequence one base away is much more abundant. The chain recombines TRBV28 with TRBJ2-5; possible D gene TRBD2, 6 bases. The assigned J gene may be wrong: the sequence end matches TRBJ2-1 better. The CDR3 is 15 amino acids. Germline V gene data show CDR1 as MDHEN and CDR2 as SYDVKM. The CDR3 bases are TGTGCCAGCAGTGGCGCGGGACCATACCAAGAGACCCAGTTCTTC. This sequence encodes CASSGAGPYQETQFF.

This clonotype was observed a few times. This chain connects TRBV29-1 to TRBJ2-1; 12 positions agree with TRBD1. The CDR3 spans 16 residues. V lost 1 base and J lost 8; bases outside the gene matches: 9. The V gene's germline CDR1 is SQVTM and CDR2 ANQGSEA. DNA of the CDR3: TGCAGCGTTGAAGCATGGGGACAGGGGGCCGCGGATGAGCAGTTCTTC. Translated, it gives CSVEAWGQGAADEQFF.

The chain employs TRBV27 and TRBJ2-7; D may be TRBD1 (6 bases). Deletions cut 5 bases from V and 1 base from J, with 12 bases between. This CDR3 spans 14 amino acids. Germline CDR1 MNHEY, CDR2 SMNVEV (reference sequence). CDR3 coding DNA: TGTGCCAGCAGTATCAACCAGGGGTCCTACGAGCAGTACTTC. It encodes CASSINQGSYEQYF.

This rearrangement joins TRBV12-3 or TRBV12-4 to TRBJ2-4, with unresolved D. The J call may be faulty, since TRBJ2-7 better matches the DNA end. There are 13 residues in the CDR3. CDR3 region: CASSSSQVGEQYF. DNA of the CDR3: TGTGCCAGCAGTTCCTCCCAGGTGGGCGAGCAGTACTTC.

In this sample, this clonotype turned up a few times. The chain couples TRBV12-3 or TRBV12-4 to TRBJ2-5, with 9 bases matching TRBD2. The J call is in doubt because the DNA end fits TRBJ2-7 better. This CDR3 is 16 amino acids long. CDR3 in amino acids: CASSAPGASGDYEQYF. CDR3 bases: TGTGCCAGCAGCGCCCCGGGGGCTAGCGGGGACTACGAGCAGTACTTC.

The sample holds a few counts of this clonotype. V and J are TRBV20-1 and TRBJ2-1; no clear D. Germline lookup yields CDR1 DFQATT and CDR2 SNEGSKA (reference sequence). The V gene lost 3 bases and the J gene lost 3 bases, with 12 bases spanning the gap. This CDR3 is 14 amino acids long. In DNA form, the CDR3 reads TGCAGTGCTAGGGACCATTCGGGCTACAATGAGCAGTTCTTC. Translating it yields CSARDHSGYNEQFF.

In DNA form, the CDR3 reads TGCGCCAGCAGGCGTTCCGGGGGTTTAGCGGAGACCCAGTACTTC. Translated: CASRRSGGLAETQYF. The chain carries TRBV5-1 and TRBJ2-5; D possibly corresponds to TRBD2 (6 bases). CDR3 length: 15 residues. CDR1 is SGHRS and CDR2 is YFSETQ in the germline V gene. The V end was cut by 5 bases, the J end by 5 bases, with 19 bases between.

This rearrangement joins TRBV6-6 to TRBJ2-5, with TRBD1 matching over 10 bases. Trimming at V came to 5 bases and at J to 1 base, leaving 7 bases not matched to a gene. The length of the CDR3 is 16 residues. CDR1 is MNHNY and CDR2 is SVGAGI in the germline V gene (reference sequence). The CDR3 DNA sequence: TGTGCCAGCAGTGGAGGGACAGGGGCCCTCCAAGAGACCCAGTACTTC. It encodes CASSGGTGALQETQYF.

The chain recombines TRBV28 with TRBJ1-5, with 9 bases identical to TRBD1. The CDR3 totals 18 residues. CDR1 and CDR2 from the germline V gene are MDHEN and SYDVKM. With V trimmed by 4 bases and J by 5 bases, 15 bases remained unmatched. CDR3 DNA sequence: TGTGCCAGCAGTTCGCGTCTAAGGACAGGGGCTTTTGATCAGCCCCAGCATTTT. Translating it yields CASSSRLRTGAFDQPQHF.

This clonotype appeared many times. The genes are TRBV5-1 and TRBJ1-2, with 7 bases aligning to TRBD1. V lost 0 bases, J lost 7 bases, and 6 bases stayed unmatched. Per germline, CDR1 SGHRS and CDR2 YFSETQ. The CDR3 spans 14 residues. The CDR3 protein is CASSLDGTEIGYTF. The CDR3 nucleotides are TGCGCCAGCAGCTTGGACGGGACAGAAATTGGCTACACCTTC.

The count of this clonotype is one. The V call is TRBV20-1, the J call TRBJ2-1, with D perhaps being TRBD1 or TRBD2 (6 bases each). V shed 7 bases and J shed 13 bases, with 14 bases lying between them. This CDR3 region has 10 residues. Looked up from germline, CDR1 is DFQATT and CDR2 is SNEGSKA (reference sequence). The CDR3 loop reads CSVVSGAQFF. CDR3 coding DNA: TGCAGTGTTGTGTCGGGGGCCCAGTTCTTC.

CDR3: CASSRPRDKGYTF. CDR3 DNA: TGTGCCAGCAGCCGTCCCCGAGACAAGGGCTACACCTTC. The chain combines TRBV7-3 with TRBJ1-2, with D unresolved. This CDR3 is 13 amino acids long. Trimming took off 5 bases at V and 8 bases at J, with 15 bases between the two ends. Per germline, CDR1 SGHTA and CDR2 FQGTGA. The full variable domain, in which reference TRBV7-3 and TRBJ1-2 provide the parts outside the CDR3, is GAGVSQTPSNKVTEKGKYVELRCDPISGHTALYWYRQSLGQGPEFLIYFQGTGAADDSGLPNDRFFAVRPEGSVSTLKIQRTERGDSAVYLCASSRPRDKGYTFGSGTRLTVV.

This chain joins TRBV28 and TRBJ2-3; perhaps D is TRBD1 or TRBD2 (5 bases each). The CDR3 contains 17 residues. V was pared by 2 bases and J by 2 bases, with 17 bases between. Germline CDR1 is MDHEN and CDR2 is SYDVKM. The CDR3 DNA reads as TGTGCCAGCAGTTTACTCAACCGGGACCGACTCACAGATACGCAGTATTTT. It codes for CASSLLNRDRLTDTQYF.

The gene calls are TRBV3-1 and TRBJ1-2; D is uncertain. This CDR3 comprises 13 residues. Germline CDR1 and CDR2: LGHDT and YNNKEL (reference sequence). V was pared by 0 bases and J by 7 bases, with 9 bases between. CDR3 sequence: CASSQDGWGGYTF. Here the CDR3 DNA reads TGTGCCAGCAGCCAAGACGGGTGGGGTGGCTACACCTTC.